Listed below are T cell receptor beta chains from one sample, sequenced in a study of siplizumab effects on memory and regulatory T cells. Assay used: immunoSEQ multiplex PCR; TCRdb lists only in-frame clones, some missing. The sample shows over 100,000 clones, around 90% of them seen only once. Sequenced sample: Tregs sorted from blood. The receptors were gathered from a human donor in good health. Each CDR3 is given with its conserved first and last residue. Fields, in order: V gene, CDR3 protein.

>TRBV5-8
CATSGTGGQPQHF
>TRBV7-6
CASSLRGSGANVLTF
>TRBV6-6
CASSYFQSNEKLFF
>TRBV7-3
CASSLTLNTEAFF
>TRBV6-5
CASGDPGTEAFF
>TRBV18
CASSPLGLAGNTIYF
>TRBV10-3
CAISGAGQGIGYGYTF
>TRBV5-1
CASSTGQDLLAGANVLTF
>TRBV28
CASISPQQGAGVFGQFF
>TRBV5-4
CASSTGGGNTEAFF
>TRBV6-6
CASSGDRGRRYTF
>TRBV29-1
CSVEDPAGEGYEQYF
>TRBV5-1
CASSRGSGDTQYF
>TRBV21-1
CASSRTQPRSNTGELFF
>TRBV7-2
CASSPQGDWAYGYTF
>TRBV18
CASSPRDHSYEQYF
>TRBV27
CAAGTQRAYEQYF
>TRBV2
CASSDQYVNTEAFF
>TRBV4-2
CASSQLKLAGGLVTDTQYF
>TRBV6-6
CASSYRASTGELFF
>TRBV19
CASSSGGIANTEAFF
>TRBV28
CASRLGRVILGGYTF
>TRBV15
CATSRDKIEQYF
>TRBV18
CASSRDPRGADTQYF
>TRBV5-4
CASSLGLAGNQETQYF
>TRBV6-6
CASRTVNQGALQYF
>TRBV7-8
CASSLAGTDNSPLHF
>TRBV6-1
CASGYGGNTGELFF
>TRBV7-2
CASSLSAGWGEKLFF
>TRBV5-1
CASSLDGGRSEQYF
>TRBV5-4
CASSPKAGGTDTQYF
>TRBV28
CASASLTEAFF
>TRBV5-1
CASSWGGDVLAGSLSGANVLTF
>TRBV4-1
CASSQVSGGPNYGYTF
>TRBV6-1
CATRTGNIQYF